The 27 T cell receptor beta chains given below trace back to one sample, sequenced in a study of blood T cell repertoires in COVID-19. The repertoire was sequenced with immunoSEQ multiplex PCR; TCRdb's copy has only in-frame clones and lacks some. The sample lists roughly 250,000 clones, about 80% occurring once. The sequenced sample was peripheral blood. The source is a woman aged 80 or over with acute or convalescent COVID-19.

This chain links TRBV10-3 with TRBJ1-2; D not resolved. CDR1 ENHRY and CDR2 SYGVKD come from the germline V gene. The CDR3 is 14 residues long. V was cut by 2 bases and J by 4 bases, with 11 bases left in between. The DNA for the CDR3 is TGTGCCATCAGTGAGGTCCGCGGGCCCTATGGCTACACCTTC. Its translation: CAISEVRGPYGYTF.

This chain uses TRBV28 with TRBJ1-3, with D possibly matching TRBD1 (6 bases). Germline V gene data show CDR1 as MDHEN and CDR2 as SYDVKM. With 6 bases removed from V and 2 bases from J, the gap between germline ends came to 17 bases. The CDR3 length is 16 residues. The CDR3 region has the DNA TGTGCCAGCAGCCGATACGGGGGGCAGGCTGGAAACACCATATATTTT. Protein sequence: CASSRYGGQAGNTIYF.

The rearrangement uses TRBV28 and TRBJ2-5; 9 bases are shared with TRBD1. Germline V gene sequence: CDR1 MDHEN, CDR2 SYDVKM. CDR3 length equals 17 residues. V gave up 5 bases and J gave up 5 bases; unmatched junction bases: 15. CDR3: CASSKRPGQGGRETQYF. The CDR3 DNA reads TGTGCCAGCAGTAAGCGCCCGGGACAGGGTGGTAGGGAGACCCAGTACTTC.

The chain combines TRBV6-1 with TRBJ2-2; TRBD1 matches at 8 bases. The CDR3 length is 16 residues. V shed 2 bases and J 1 base; nucleotides not matched to a gene: 3. Germline V lookup: CDR1 MNHNS, CDR2 SASEGT. The CDR3 nucleotides read TGTGCCAGCAGTGAATACGACAGGGGGAACACCGGGGAGCTGTTTTTT. Translation: CASSEYDRGNTGELFF.

The V gene is TRBV3-1 (or the pseudogene TRBV3-2), the J gene TRBJ1-2; TRBD1 might be the D (5 bases). Trimming removed 4 bases at V and 4 bases at J, with 16 bases between. Per germline, CDR1 LGHDT and CDR2 YNNKEL (reference sequence). The CDR3 runs 15 residues. CDR3 in DNA: TGTGCCAGCAGCCCCCTCGTCCGGGGGACCTATGGCTACACCTTC. It yields the protein CASSPLVRGTYGYTF.

The V call is TRBV27, the J call TRBJ1-5, with D possibly TRBD1 on 6 matching bases. Trimming pared 2 bases from V and 3 bases from J, leaving 11 bases between. This CDR3 is 15 amino acids long. The germline gives CDR1 MNHEY, CDR2 SMNVEV (reference sequence). The CDR3 is CASSLTTGTNQPQHF. The CDR3 DNA reads as TGTGCCAGCAGTTTAACAACAGGGACCAATCAGCCCCAGCATTTT.

The chain recombines TRBV5-6 with TRBJ1-4; the D is unclear. This CDR3 is 16 amino acids long. Germline V gene lookup returns CDR1 SGHDT and CDR2 YYEEEE. The V end was cut by 3 bases, the J end by 4 bases, with 16 bases between. The CDR3 sequence: CASSSPRGGLNEKLFF. CDR3 nucleotides: TGTGCCAGCAGCTCCCCCCGGGGAGGGCTTAATGAAAAACTGTTTTTT. Drawing the rest from reference TRBV5-6 and TRBJ1-4, the complete variable domain is DAGVTQSPTHLIKTRGQQVTLRCSPKSGHDTVSWYQQALGQGPQFIFQYYEEEERQRGNFPDRFSGHQFPNYSSELNVNALLLGDSALYLCASSSPRGGLNEKLFFGSGTQLSVL.

The chain recombines TRBV5-1 with TRBJ2-3; 9 bases match TRBD1. The CDR3 runs 17 residues. With V trimmed by 0 bases and J by 6 bases, 11 bases remained unmatched. Per the germline V gene, CDR1 is SGHRS and CDR2 is YFSETQ. CDR3 amino acids: CASSLDPGTGLLDTQYF. CDR3 bases: TGCGCCAGCAGCTTGGACCCCGGGACAGGGCTTCTGGATACGCAGTATTTT.

CDR3 nucleotides: TGTGCCAGCAGCCAAGGGAACAGGCTCCATGGCTACACCTTC. Residues: CASSQGNRLHGYTF. The chain has TRBV14 and TRBJ1-2, with D perhaps TRBD1 (5 bases). Germline values: CDR1 SGHDN, CDR2 FVKESK. The CDR3 has 14 residues. V dropped 1 base and J dropped 6 bases, with 12 bases sitting between them. Using reference TRBV14 and TRBJ1-2 for the parts outside the CDR3, the full variable domain is EAGVTQFPSHSVIEKGQTVTLRCDPISGHDNLYWYRRVMGKEIKFLLHFVKESKQDESGMPNNRFLAERTGGTYSTLKVQPAELEDSGVYFCASSQGNRLHGYTFGSGTRLTVV.

The chain is built from TRBV12-3 or TRBV12-4 and TRBJ2-1; unclear D gene. Trimming took off 1 base at V and 13 bases at J, with 14 bases between the two ends. There are 13 residues in the CDR3. The CDR3 protein is CASSLEAGFQQFF. The CDR3 DNA reads TGTGCCAGCAGTTTAGAGGCAGGATTCCAACAGTTCTTC.

The gene calls are TRBV10-3 and TRBJ1-5, with D possibly being TRBD1 (6 bases). Germline V gene lookup returns CDR1 ENHRY and CDR2 SYGVKD. There are 13 residues in the CDR3. With 6 bases removed from V and 7 bases from J, the gap between germline ends came to 13 bases. Written as DNA, the CDR3 is TGTGCCATCAGCCCAGGGGTTCGACAGCCCCAGCATTTT. Encoded protein: CAISPGVRQPQHF.

The sample holds one count of this clone. The V call is TRBV2, the J call TRBJ1-5; the D gene is possibly TRBD1 (5 bases). Germline V gene sequence: CDR1 SNHLY, CDR2 FYNNEI. V gave up 3 bases and J gave up 7 bases, with 7 bases separating them. The CDR3 runs to 12 residues. The CDR3 spells CASSEEGQPQHF. CDR3 nucleotides: TGTGCCAGCAGTGAGGAGGGGCAGCCCCAGCATTTT. Together with reference TRBV2 and TRBJ1-5, the CDR3 gives the full variable domain: EPEVTQTPSHQVTQMGQEVILRCVPISNHLYFYWYRQILGQKVEFLVSFYNNEISEKSEIFDDQFSVERPDGSNFTLKIRSTKLEDSAMYFCASSEEGQPQHFGDGTRLSIL.

The chain uses TRBV2 and TRBJ1-3; TRBD1 matches 9 bases. Germline-derived CDR1 and CDR2 are SNHLY and FYNNEI. J was trimmed by 3 bases and V by 7 bases; bases with no gene match: 4. There are 14 residues in the CDR3. CDR3 bases: TGTGCCAGCACTGCGACAGGGGGTGGAAACACCATATATTTT. Its translation: CASTATGGGNTIYF.

The chain carries TRBV6-6 and TRBJ2-5, with 8 bases fitting TRBD1. CDR3 length: 14 amino acids. V dropped 4 bases and J dropped 5; count of bases not matched to a gene: 6. In germline, CDR1 is MNHNY, CDR2 SVGAGI (reference sequence). The CDR3 nucleotides read TGTGCCAGCAGTTCCCGACAGGGGTATGAGACCCAGTACTTC. Protein sequence: CASSSRQGYETQYF.

The count of this clone is one. The rearrangement joins TRBV27 to TRBJ2-7; a weak D match, TRBD1 (6 bases). V was clipped by 6 bases and J by 5 bases, with 14 bases between them. The CDR3 length is 13 residues. Germline CDR1 reads MNHEY; CDR2 reads SMNVEV (reference sequence). Written as DNA, the CDR3 is TGTGCCAGCAGGTTCCAGGGGACCCACGAGCAGTACTTC. Translated: CASRFQGTHEQYF.

The chain couples TRBV18 to TRBJ2-1, with 9 bases matching TRBD1. V dropped 3 bases and J dropped 8; count of bases not matched to a gene: 8. The CDR3 consists of 15 residues. CDR1 KGHSH and CDR2 LQKENI come from the germline V gene. CDR3 sequence reads: CASSPLGQGLDEQFF. The CDR3 region has the DNA TGTGCCAGCTCACCCCTGGGACAGGGTTTGGATGAGCAGTTCTTC.

This chain links TRBV2 with TRBJ1-2; weak D call: TRBD1 (6 bases). Germline V gives CDR1 SNHLY, CDR2 FYNNEI. This CDR3 has 13 amino acids. V was cut by 7 bases and J by 3 bases, with 12 bases left in between. In DNA form, the CDR3 reads TGTGCCAGCAATCGGGGGGCGGACTATGGCTACACCTTC. Translating it yields CASNRGADYGYTF.

This chain links TRBV11-2 with TRBJ2-7, with 10 bases fitting TRBD1. Germline V CDR1 and CDR2: SGHAT, FQNNGV. The CDR3 is made up of 14 amino acids. The V gene end was trimmed by 3 bases and the J gene end by 4 bases; junction bases not matched to a gene: 3. Here the CDR3 DNA reads TGTGCCAGCAGCTTTCGGACAGGGGGGTACGAGCAGTACTTC. Protein sequence: CASSFRTGGYEQYF.

The V gene is TRBV4-1, the J gene TRBJ2-5; no firm D call. Germline V gene sequence: CDR1 MGHRA, CDR2 YSYEKL. The CDR3 runs 15 residues. Trimming stripped 0 bases from V and 1 base from J, with 9 bases between. CDR3 nucleotide sequence: TGCGCCAGCAGCCAAGATTCGAGAGCCCAAGAGACCCAGTACTTC. It encodes CASSQDSRAQETQYF.

The chain employs TRBV11-3 and TRBJ2-1; 10 bases are a match to TRBD2. With V trimmed by 2 bases and J by 0 bases, 10 bases remained unmatched. The CDR3 length is 19 residues. From germline, CDR1 is SGHNT and CDR2 YENEEA. This CDR3 reads CASSLSGGAGRSSYNEQFF. CDR3 bases: TGTGCCAGCAGCTTAAGCGGGGGGGCAGGGAGAAGCTCCTACAATGAGCAGTTCTTC.

This clone came up once. The sample carries other DNA sequences with the same CDR3. The genes are TRBV3-1 (or the pseudogene TRBV3-2) and TRBJ1-5; D not certain. Trimming took 3 bases from V and 0 from J, leaving 6 bases between them. CDR3 length: 14 residues. Germline V CDR1 and CDR2: LGHDT, YNNKEL (reference sequence). The CDR3 sequence: CASSQRGSNQPQHF. The CDR3 nucleotides are TGTGCCAGCAGCCAGCGTGGTAGCAATCAGCCCCAGCATTTT.

The V gene is TRBV5-5, the J gene TRBJ2-7; the match to TRBD1 covers 7 bases. With V trimmed by 8 bases and J by 2 bases, 7 bases remained unmatched. Germline V lookup: CDR1 SGHKS, CDR2 YYEKEE (reference sequence). This CDR3 is built from 13 residues. For the CDR3, the DNA is TGTGCCAGTAATCGACAGGGCACCTACGAGCAGTACTTC. Encoded protein: CASNRQGTYEQYF.

V and J are TRBV18 and TRBJ2-2; perhaps TRBD1 as D (5 bases). CDR1 is KGHSH and CDR2 is LQKENI in the germline V gene. This CDR3 is 15 amino acids long. With 1 base removed from V and 4 bases from J, the gap between germline ends came to 10 bases. CDR3 residues: CASSPQGKVTGELFF. CDR3 coding DNA: TGTGCCAGCTCACCACAGGGGAAGGTCACCGGGGAGCTGTTTTTT. The whole variable domain, remainder taken from reference TRBV18 and TRBJ2-2, is NAGVMQNPRHLVRRRGQEARLRCSPMKGHSHVYWYRQLPEEGLKFMVYLQKENIIDESGMPKERFSAEFPKEGPSILRIQQVVRGDSAAYFCASSPQGKVTGELFFGEGSRLTVL.

The chain employs TRBV18 and TRBJ2-3, with D unresolved. CDR1 and CDR2 (germline): KGHSH, LQKENI. The CDR3 has 13 residues. Trimming pared 1 base from V and 2 bases from J, leaving 4 bases between. The CDR3 bases are TGTGCCAGCTCACCACGGCTCACAGATACGCAGTATTTT. Its translation: CASSPRLTDTQYF.

The chain is built from TRBV5-4 and TRBJ1-3; weak D call: TRBD1 (5 bases). Germline loops: CDR1 SGHNT, CDR2 YYREEE (reference sequence). CDR3 size: 14 residues. The V end lost 9 bases, the J end lost 0 bases, and 13 bases lay between the germline ends. As DNA, the CDR3 is TGTGCCATGGGACTGCCCAACTCTGGAAACACCATATATTTT. Its protein product is CAMGLPNSGNTIYF. Filled out from reference TRBV5-4 and TRBJ1-3, the complete variable domain reads ETGVTQSPTHLIKTRGQQVTLRCSSQSGHNTVSWYQQALGQGPQFIFQYYREEENGRGNFPPRFSGLQFPNYSSELNVNALELDDSALYLCAMGLPNSGNTIYFGEGSWLTVV.

V and J are TRBV5-1 and TRBJ2-3; 8 bases map to TRBD2. Trimming cost V 4 bases and J 4 bases; bases outside gene matches: 5. Germline values: CDR1 SGHRS, CDR2 YFSETQ. This CDR3 region has 14 residues. The CDR3 nucleotides read TGCGCCAGCAGCCCGGGGGGGGGCTCAGATACGCAGTATTTT. This gives the protein CASSPGGGSDTQYF. Full variable domain (remainder filled in from reference TRBV5-1 and TRBJ2-3): KAGVTQTPRYLIKTRGQQVTLSCSPISGHRSVSWYQQTPGQGLQFLFEYFSETQRNKGNFPGRFSGRQFSNSRSEMNVSTLELGDSALYLCASSPGGGSDTQYFGPGTRLTVL.

This clone was seen a handful of times. V is TRBV5-1 and J is TRBJ2-2; 7 bases fit TRBD1. Germline-derived CDR1 and CDR2 are SGHRS and YFSETQ. This CDR3 comprises 16 residues. J lost 0 bases, V lost 3 bases, and 5 bases had no gene match. The CDR3 sequence: CASSSTGQPNTGELFF. The DNA of the CDR3 is TGCGCCAGCAGCTCTACGGGACAGCCGAACACCGGGGAGCTGTTTTTT.